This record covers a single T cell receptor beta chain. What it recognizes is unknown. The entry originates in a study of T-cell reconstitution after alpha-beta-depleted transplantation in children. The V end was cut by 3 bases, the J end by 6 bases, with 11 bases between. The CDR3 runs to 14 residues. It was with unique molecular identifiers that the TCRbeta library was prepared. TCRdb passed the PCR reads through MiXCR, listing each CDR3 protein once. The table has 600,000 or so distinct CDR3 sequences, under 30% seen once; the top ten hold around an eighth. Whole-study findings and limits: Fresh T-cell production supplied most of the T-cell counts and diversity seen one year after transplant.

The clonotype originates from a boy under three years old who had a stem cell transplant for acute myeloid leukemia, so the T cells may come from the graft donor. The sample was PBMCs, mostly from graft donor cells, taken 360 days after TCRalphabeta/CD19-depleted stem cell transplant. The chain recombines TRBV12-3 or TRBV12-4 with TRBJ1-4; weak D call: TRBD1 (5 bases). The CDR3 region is CASSLWGPDEKLFF. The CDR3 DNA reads TGTGCCAGCAGTTTGTGGGGACCGGATGAAAAACTGTTTTTT.